These 6 T cell receptor beta chains share one sample of origin, sequenced in a study of cytomegalovirus exposure and HLA in healthy donors. Produced via immunoSEQ multiplex PCR; TCRdb's table is partial and in-frame only. The data show more than 140,000 clones, around nine tenths seen once. The sequenced sample consisted of PBMCs. These receptors came from a young woman in good health and CMV-seropositive.

This clone was counted a single time. The chain is built from TRBV30 and TRBJ2-2; TRBD2 agrees at 9 bases. The CDR3 contains 17 residues. The germline V gene has CDR1 GTSNPN and CDR2 SVGIG (reference sequence). V lost 0 bases to trimming and J lost 7 bases; unmatched junction nucleotides: 12. CDR3 nucleotides: TGTGCCTGGAGTGTACGTCTCGCGGGAGGGGTTGGCGGGGAGCTGTTTTTT. As protein: CAWSVRLAGGVGGELFF.

This clone has more than one count but fewer than ten. The chain is built from TRBV5-6 and TRBJ1-5; D may be TRBD1 (6 bases). The V and J ends lost 3 bases and 7 bases respectively, with 14 bases between them. The CDR3 runs 14 residues. CDR1 is SGHDT, CDR2 YYEEEE, per germline. The DNA of the CDR3 is TGTGCCAGCAGCTGGTCGGCAGGGGCACAGCCCCAGCATTTT. It codes for CASSWSAGAQPQHF.

The V and J genes are TRBV9 and TRBJ2-7, with 9 nucleotides matching TRBD1. The ends lost 4 bases at V and 2 bases at J; junction bases unmatched: 4. CDR1 and CDR2 from the germline V gene are SGDLS and YYNGEE. CDR3 size: 14 residues. The CDR3, as DNA: TGTGCCAGCAGCATGGGACAGGGTACCTACGAGCAGTACTTC. It encodes CASSMGQGTYEQYF.

This chain connects TRBV7-2 to TRBJ1-1; D gene ambiguous. The V and J ends lost 1 base and 2 bases respectively, with 5 bases between them. Germline V CDR1 and CDR2: SGHTA, FQGNSA. The CDR3 contains 13 residues. The CDR3 loop reads CASSLGSNTEAFF. The CDR3 DNA sequence: TGTGCCAGCAGCTTAGGTTCAAACACTGAAGCTTTCTTT.

This chain's CDR3 is CASSLAISSGSIGELFF. The CDR3 DNA reads as TGTGCCAGCAGCTTAGCGATCTCTAGCGGGAGTATCGGGGAGCTGTTTTTT. The V gene is TRBV11-1, the J gene TRBJ2-2; 10 bases line up with TRBD2. The germline V gene has CDR1 SGHAT and CDR2 FQDESV (reference sequence). CDR3 length equals 17 residues. V was clipped by 0 bases and J by 7 bases; unmatched bases: 8.

The chain has TRBV5-6 and TRBJ1-3; TRBD1 matches 8 bases. CDR1 and CDR2 from the germline V gene are SGHDT and YYEEEE. V lost 4 bases to trimming and J lost 2 bases; unmatched junction nucleotides: 5. This CDR3 region has 15 residues. CDR3 sequence: CASSDRTGTGNTIYF. For the CDR3, the DNA is TGTGCCAGCAGCGACAGGACAGGGACTGGAAACACCATATATTTT.